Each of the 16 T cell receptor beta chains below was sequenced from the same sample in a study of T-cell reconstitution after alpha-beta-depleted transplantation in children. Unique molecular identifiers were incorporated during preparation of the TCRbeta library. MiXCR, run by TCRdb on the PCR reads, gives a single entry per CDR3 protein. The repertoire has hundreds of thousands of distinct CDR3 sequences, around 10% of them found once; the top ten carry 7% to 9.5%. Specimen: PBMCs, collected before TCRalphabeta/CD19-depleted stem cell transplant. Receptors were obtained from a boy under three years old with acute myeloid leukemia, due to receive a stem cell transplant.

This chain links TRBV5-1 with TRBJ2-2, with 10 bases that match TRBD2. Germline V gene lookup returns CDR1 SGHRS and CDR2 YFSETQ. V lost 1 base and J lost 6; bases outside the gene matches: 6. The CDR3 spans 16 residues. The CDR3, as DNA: TGCGCCAGCAGCTTGCCCACCGGGACTAGCGCCGGGGAGCTGTTTTTT. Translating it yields CASSLPTGTSAGELFF.

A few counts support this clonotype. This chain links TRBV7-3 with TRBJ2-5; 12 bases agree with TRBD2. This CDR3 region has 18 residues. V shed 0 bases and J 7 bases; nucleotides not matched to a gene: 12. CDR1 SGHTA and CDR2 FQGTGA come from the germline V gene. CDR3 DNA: TGTGCCAGCAGCTTAACCCCGTGGCTAGCGGGGGGGAATGGGACCCAGTACTTC. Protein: CASSLTPWLAGGNGTQYF.

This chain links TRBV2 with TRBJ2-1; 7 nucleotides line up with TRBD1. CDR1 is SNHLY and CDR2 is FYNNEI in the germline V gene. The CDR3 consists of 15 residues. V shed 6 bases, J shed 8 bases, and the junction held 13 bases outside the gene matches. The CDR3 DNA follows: TGTGCCAGCAGCCCAGACAGGGTTGAGGGGGATGAGCAGTTCTTC. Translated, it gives CASSPDRVEGDEQFF.

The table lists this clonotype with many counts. In nucleotides, the CDR3 is TGTGCCAGCAGCTTAGCACCGGGACAGGGGACCTACGAGCAGTACTTC. Encoded protein: CASSLAPGQGTYEQYF. The chain is built from TRBV7-6 and TRBJ2-7; 10 bases match TRBD1. The CDR3 extends over 16 amino acids. Looked up from germline, CDR1 is SGHVS and CDR2 is FNYEAQ. Trimming removed 0 bases from V and 2 bases from J; junction bases left unmatched: 4.

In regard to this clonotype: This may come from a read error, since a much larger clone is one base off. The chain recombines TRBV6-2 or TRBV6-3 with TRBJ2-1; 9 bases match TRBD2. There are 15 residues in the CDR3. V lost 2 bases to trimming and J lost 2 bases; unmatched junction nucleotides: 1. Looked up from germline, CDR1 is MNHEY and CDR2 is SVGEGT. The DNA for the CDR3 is TGTGCCAGCAGTTACGGCGGGAGGGCCTACAATGAGCAGTTCTTC. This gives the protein CASSYGGRAYNEQFF.

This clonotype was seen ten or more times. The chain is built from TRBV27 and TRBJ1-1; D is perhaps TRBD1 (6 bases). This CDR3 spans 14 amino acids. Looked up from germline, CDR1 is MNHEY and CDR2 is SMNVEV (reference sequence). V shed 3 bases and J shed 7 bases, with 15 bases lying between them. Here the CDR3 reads CASSFLTGEGEAFF. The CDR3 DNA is TGTGCCAGCAGTTTTTTGACAGGCGAGGGTGAAGCTTTCTTT.

The CDR3 protein is CASSYSFRAGESYEQYF. The CDR3 bases are TGTGCCAGCAGTTACTCTTTTCGGGCGGGAGAGTCGTACGAGCAGTACTTC. This chain links TRBV6-2 or TRBV6-3 with TRBJ2-7, with 7 bases that match TRBD2. CDR1 is MNHEY and CDR2 is SVGEGT in the germline V gene. The CDR3 spans 17 residues. V dropped 0 bases and J dropped 4; count of bases not matched to a gene: 12.

Here the CDR3 DNA reads TGTGCCAGCAGTTATGGGACGGGAAGGGGCTACACCTTC. It encodes CASSYGTGRGYTF. V gene TRBV27 combines with J gene TRBJ1-2, with D maybe TRBD1 (5 bases). Per the germline V gene, CDR1 is MNHEY and CDR2 is SMNVEV (reference sequence). This CDR3 is built from 13 residues. The ends were cut back, 4 bases at V and 8 bases at J, with 14 bases in the middle.

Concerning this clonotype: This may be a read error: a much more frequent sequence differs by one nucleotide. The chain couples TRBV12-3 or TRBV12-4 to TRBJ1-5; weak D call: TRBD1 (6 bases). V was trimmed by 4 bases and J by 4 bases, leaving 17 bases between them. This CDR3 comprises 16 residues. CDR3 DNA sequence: TGTGCCAGCAGTTCTCCCGGGGAGGGGGGAAATCAGCCCCAGCATTTT. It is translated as CASSSPGEGGNQPQHF.

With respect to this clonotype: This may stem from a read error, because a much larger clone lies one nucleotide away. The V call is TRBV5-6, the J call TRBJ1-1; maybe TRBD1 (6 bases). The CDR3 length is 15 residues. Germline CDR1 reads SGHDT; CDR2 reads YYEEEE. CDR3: CASSVLRGPNPEAFF. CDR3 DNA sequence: TGTGCCAGCAGCGTGCTCAGGGGTCCGAACCCTGAAGCTTTCTTT.

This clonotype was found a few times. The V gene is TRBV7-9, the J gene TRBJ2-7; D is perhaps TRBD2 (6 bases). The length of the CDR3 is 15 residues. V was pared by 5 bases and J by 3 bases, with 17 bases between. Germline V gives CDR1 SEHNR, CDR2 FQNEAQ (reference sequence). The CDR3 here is CASSQVGRRVYEQYF. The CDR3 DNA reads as TGTGCCAGCAGCCAAGTGGGGAGGAGGGTCTACGAGCAGTACTTC.

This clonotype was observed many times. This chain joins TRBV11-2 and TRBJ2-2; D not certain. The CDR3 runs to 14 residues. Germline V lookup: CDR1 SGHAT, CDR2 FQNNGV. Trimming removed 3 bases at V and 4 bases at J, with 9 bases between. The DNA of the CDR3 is TGTGCCAGCAGCTTCCGGGTCTCCACCGGGGAGCTGTTTTTT. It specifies CASSFRVSTGELFF. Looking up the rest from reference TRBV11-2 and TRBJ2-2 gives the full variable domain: EAGVAQSPRYKIIEKRQSVAFWCNPISGHATLYWYQQILGQGPKLLIQFQNNGVVDDSQLPKDRFSAERLKGVDSTLKIQPAKLEDSAVYLCASSFRVSTGELFFGEGSRLTVL.

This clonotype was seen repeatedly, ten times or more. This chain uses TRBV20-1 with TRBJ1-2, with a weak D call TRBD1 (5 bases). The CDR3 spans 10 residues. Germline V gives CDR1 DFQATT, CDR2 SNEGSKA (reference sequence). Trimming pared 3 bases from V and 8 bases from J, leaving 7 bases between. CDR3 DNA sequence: TGCAGTGCTAGGGCAGGGGGCTACACCTTC. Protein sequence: CSARAGGYTF.

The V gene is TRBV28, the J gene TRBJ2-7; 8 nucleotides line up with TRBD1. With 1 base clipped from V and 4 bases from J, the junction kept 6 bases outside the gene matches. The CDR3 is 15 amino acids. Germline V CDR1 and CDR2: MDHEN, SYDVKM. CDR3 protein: CASSLSGTGNYEQYF. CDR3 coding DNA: TGTGCCAGCAGTTTATCCGGGACAGGAAATTACGAGCAGTACTTC.

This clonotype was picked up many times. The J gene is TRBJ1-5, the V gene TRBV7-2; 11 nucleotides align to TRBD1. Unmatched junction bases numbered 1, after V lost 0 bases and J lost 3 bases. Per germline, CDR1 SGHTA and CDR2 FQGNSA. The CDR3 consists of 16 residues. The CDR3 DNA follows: TGTGCCAGCAGCTTAGCTGGACAGGGGGCCAATCAGCCCCAGCATTTT. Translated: CASSLAGQGANQPQHF.

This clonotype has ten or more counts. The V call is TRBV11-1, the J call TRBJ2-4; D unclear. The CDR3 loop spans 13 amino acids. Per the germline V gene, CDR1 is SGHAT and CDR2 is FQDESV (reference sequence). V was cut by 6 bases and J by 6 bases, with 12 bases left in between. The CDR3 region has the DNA TGTGCCAGCAGTTTTGCCGCCGCAAACATTCAGTACTTC. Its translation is CASSFAAANIQYF.